Listed below are T cell receptor beta chains from one sample, sequenced in a study of shared clonotypes between healthy human individuals. Here immunoSEQ multiplex PCR was the method, and the copy in TCRdb shows in-frame clones only, minus some. The sample has about a million clones; 65% to 80% are singletons. Sequences were obtained from memory CD4+ T cells sorted from blood. The receptors shown here come from a man younger than 30 in good health. Both conserved end residues are part of each CDR3. A D gene is named only where the DNA matches it firmly. A row's size may be missing; if present it is once, few, many or a size class.

D	V	size	J	DNA	CDR3
-	TRBV7-2	-	TRBJ2-6	TGTGCCAGCAGCTCCTTCGGCTTCTCTGGGGCCAACGTCCTGACTTTC	CASSSFGFSGANVLTF
-	TRBV30	-	TRBJ1-1	TGTGCCTGGAGCTGGGGTCAGGCAAAATTCATGAACACTGAAGCTTTCTTT	CAWSWGQAKFMNTEAFF
-	TRBV29-1	-	TRBJ1-1	TGCAGCGTGTTACAGGGGAACACTGAAGCTTTCTTT	CSVLQGNTEAFF
-	TRBV7-2	-	TRBJ2-7	TGTGCCAGCAGCTCGATGACCCCGAAACACGAGCAGTACTTC	CASSSMTPKHEQYF
-	TRBV7-2	-	TRBJ2-1	TGTGCCAGCAGCTTAGTTCCCCCCAATGAGCAGTTCTTC	CASSLVPPNEQFF
-	TRBV11-2	-	TRBJ2-5	TGTGCCAGCAGCTTAGGGCTAGTACAAGAGACCCAGTACTTC	CASSLGLVQETQYF
-	TRBV6-6	-	TRBJ2-7	TGTGCCAGCAGTTACTCACAGGCTATACAAAGGGGGCAGTACTTC	CASSYSQAIQRGQYF
TRBD2	TRBV7-9	few	TRBJ2-1	TGTGCCAGCAGCGCGGGACTAGCGGGAGTCGATGAGCAGTTCTTC	CASSAGLAGVDEQFF
-	TRBV7-9	-	TRBJ2-7	TGTGCCAACAGCTCACTTCGGGGACGGAGCTTCTACGAGCAGTACTTC	CANSSLRGRSFYEQYF
-	TRBV6-1	-	TRBJ2-7	TGTGCCAGCATACCTGGGAGTGTCTACGAGCAGTACTTC	CASIPGSVYEQYF
-	TRBV5-1	-	TRBJ2-5	TGCGCCAGCAGCTTAAGGCCAGAGACCCAGTACTTC	CASSLRPETQYF
-	TRBV7-2	many	TRBJ1-2	TGTGCCAGCAGCCGGGAGAGGGATGGCTACACCTTC	CASSRERDGYTF
TRBD2	TRBV2	-	TRBJ2-5	TGTGCCAGCAGTGAAATCCGAGCGGGAAGTTTCCAGTACTTC	CASSEIRAGSFQYF
-	TRBV7-9	-	TRBJ2-2	TGTGCCAGCAGCGCGGACATCACCGGGGAGCTGTTTTTT	CASSADITGELFF
TRBD1	TRBV7-2	once	TRBJ2-2	TGTGCCAGCAGCCCGGTGACAGGGCGGCCCACCGGGGAGCTGTTTTTT	CASSPVTGRPTGELFF
TRBD1	TRBV5-1	few	TRBJ1-4	TGCGCCAGCAGCTTGGGATCGGGACAGGGTAGTGAAAAACTGTTTTTT	CASSLGSGQGSEKLFF
TRBD2	TRBV27	few	TRBJ2-7	TGTGCCAGCAGCCCCGGGGGGGGCCTCGAGCAGTACTTC	CASSPGGGLEQYF
TRBD2	TRBV6-6	-	TRBJ2-2	TGTGCCATCGGACTAGCGGGAGGAGGGGGCGGGGAGCTGTTTTTT	CAIGLAGGGGGELFF
TRBD1	TRBV5-5	-	TRBJ1-2	TGTGCCAGCAGCGCGACGACAGGGAACTATGGCTACACCTTC	CASSATTGNYGYTF
-	TRBV5-1	-	TRBJ2-7	TGCGCCAGCAGCCCACAAGGGACCCGGGGAGAGCAGTACTTC	CASSPQGTRGEQYF
-	TRBV19	-	TRBJ2-4	TGTGCCAGTAGTATAGCCGACAGAAACATTCAGTACTTC	CASSIADRNIQYF
-	TRBV2	-	TRBJ1-2	TGTGCCAGCAGTGAACGCCGGGTTAGTGGCTACACCTTC	CASSERRVSGYTF
TRBD1	TRBV15	-	TRBJ2-7	TGTGCCACCAGCAAAGGGACAGGGCGTATCTACGAGCAGTACTTC	CATSKGTGRIYEQYF
TRBD1	TRBV7-9	-	TRBJ1-6	TGTGCCAGCAGCTCCACCGGGACAGGAGATTCACCCCTCCACTTT	CASSSTGTGDSPLHF
-	TRBV5-4	once	TRBJ1-1	TGTGCCAGCAGCGCCGACATGAACACTGAAGCTTTCTTT	CASSADMNTEAFF
-	TRBV7-2	-	TRBJ2-1	TGTGCCAGCAGCCTACCGAGGGGGATAGTCTCCTACAATGAGCAGTTCTTC	CASSLPRGIVSYNEQFF
-	TRBV9	-	TRBJ1-6	TGTGCCAGCAGCGTAAATGGGGGGGCTAATTCACCCCTCCACTTT	CASSVNGGANSPLHF
-	TRBV6-1	-	TRBJ1-1	TGTGCCAGCAGTGACCCCCTTAAGGGCGGCCCTGAAGCTTTCTTT	CASSDPLKGGPEAFF
TRBD1	TRBV6-5	once	TRBJ1-6	TGTGCCAGCAAATACAGACAGGGTCTGACACCCCTCCACTTT	CASKYRQGLTPLHF
-	TRBV10-3	-	TRBJ1-1	TGTGCCATCATGGGGGGAGTCGCCACTGAAGCTTTCTTT	CAIMGGVATEAFF
TRBD1	TRBV30	-	TRBJ1-2	TGTGCCTGGGCAACCGGACAGGGGAATAACTATGGCTACACCTTC	CAWATGQGNNYGYTF
TRBD1	TRBV19	once	TRBJ2-7	TGTGCCAGTAGTAGGGGTCCGGGACAGGGCTACGAGCAGTACTTC	CASSRGPGQGYEQYF
TRBD2	TRBV2	-	TRBJ2-2	TGTGCCAGCGGGCGGGAGGTCGGGGAGCTGTTTTTT	CASGREVGELFF
TRBD2	TRBV5-1	-	TRBJ2-2	TGCGCCAGCACAGGACTAGCGGAGAACACCGGGGAGCTGTTTTTT	CASTGLAENTGELFF
TRBD1	TRBV11-2	-	TRBJ2-2	TGTGCCACCGATGGACAGGGTGGGATCGGGGAGCTGTTTTTT	CATDGQGGIGELFF
-	TRBV5-1	-	TRBJ2-3	TGCGCCAGCAGCGTGAGGGACTCCACAGATACGCAGTATTTT	CASSVRDSTDTQYF
-	TRBV11-2	-	TRBJ1-2	TGTGCCAGCAGCTTAGTCGACCCTCGACAGTCTAACTATGGCTACACCTTC	CASSLVDPRQSNYGYTF
-	TRBV10-2	-	TRBJ1-1	TGCGCCAGCAGGGACAGTAGCACTGAAGCTTTCTTT	CASRDSSTEAFF
-	TRBV30	-	TRBJ2-7	TGTGCCTGGAGTGTACCCGCGGGCCCCTTCCACTTC	CAWSVPAGPFHF
-	TRBV5-5	once	TRBJ2-1	TGTGCCAGCAGCATTCGGGCATATTACAATGAGCAGTTCTTC	CASSIRAYYNEQFF
-	TRBV7-2	-	TRBJ2-7	TGTGCCAGCAGCTCTACTCGGACGACTGCCCCCGAGCAGTACTTC	CASSSTRTTAPEQYF
-	TRBV12-5	-	TRBJ2-1	TGTGCTAGTGCCGCCCAACTAGCAGGCTACAATGAGCAGTTCTTC	CASAAQLAGYNEQFF
TRBD1	TRBV2	-	TRBJ2-1	TGTGCCACCCAGGGGGCTCCCCCGAGCTCCTACAATGAGCAGTTCTTC	CATQGAPPSSYNEQFF
TRBD1	TRBV7-9	few	TRBJ1-1	TGTGCCAGCAGACAGGGGGCAAGGACTGAAGCTTTCTTT	CASRQGARTEAFF
-	TRBV12-1	-	TRBJ2-1	TGTGCCAGCAGCCCTGTAGTCCCGGCGAGCTCCTACAATGAGCAGTTCTTC	CASSPVVPASSYNEQFF
-	TRBV18	-	TRBJ2-7	TGTGCCAGCTCACCGGTGGAGGTTCGAAGGGGCTCCTACGAGCAGTACTTC	CASSPVEVRRGSYEQYF